The 10 T cell receptor beta chains below were found in one sample sequenced in a study of PD-L1 blockade in urothelial cancer. Generated by immunoSEQ multiplex PCR, the TCRdb table keeps only in-frame clones and is missing some. Seen here are tens of thousands of clones, 82% observed once, and the top ten hold about 7%. Noted time point: pretreatment peripheral blood. Source: PBMCs, taken around atezolizumab (anti-PD-L1) treatment. All receptors derive from a man aged 60 to 69 with urothelial cancer.

CDR3 residues: CASSLVLAGGQETQYF. The CDR3 nucleotides are TGTGCCAGCAGCTTAGTACTAGCGGGGGGCCAAGAGACCCAGTACTTC. V gene TRBV7-6 combines with J gene TRBJ2-5; 12 bases map to TRBD2. The CDR3 sequence is 16 residues long. Germline V gene lookup returns CDR1 SGHVS and CDR2 FNYEAQ. V shed 1 base, J shed 1 base, and the junction held 1 base outside the gene matches. Based on the CDR3 plus reference TRBV7-6 and TRBJ2-5, the full variable domain is GAGVSQSPRYKVTKRGQDVALRCDPISGHVSLYWYRQALGQGPEFLTYFNYEAQQDKSGLPNDRFSAERPEGSISTLTIQRTEQRDSAMYRCASSLVLAGGQETQYFGPGTRLLVL.

The CDR3 DNA follows: TGCGCCAGCAGCCAAGCACTGGGACTATCGTCCTACGAGCAGTACTTC. It codes for CASSQALGLSSYEQYF. The genes are TRBV4-1 and TRBJ2-7, with 7 bases aligning to TRBD2. J gave up 1 base and V 1 base, and 7 bases lay outside the gene matches. Germline values: CDR1 MGHRA, CDR2 YSYEKL. The CDR3 extends over 16 amino acids.

Here the CDR3 DNA reads TGTGCCTGGACCCCTGGAGGTGGCTCCTATAATTCACCCCTCCACTTT. This codes for CAWTPGGGSYNSPLHF. V and J are TRBV30 and TRBJ1-6, with D unresolved. The CDR3 is 16 amino acids. Germline V CDR1 and CDR2: GTSNPN, SVGIG (reference sequence). The V end was cut by 4 bases, the J end by 0 bases, with 13 bases between.

The chain uses TRBV5-6 and TRBJ2-2; 8 bases agree with TRBD1. V was clipped by 3 bases and J by 1 base; unmatched bases: 2. CDR1 and CDR2 from the germline V gene are SGHDT and YYEEEE. The CDR3 covers 15 residues. The CDR3 nucleotides are TGTGCCAGCAGCTCCGGGACAGGGAACACCGGGGAGCTGTTTTTT. Residues: CASSSGTGNTGELFF.

V is TRBV2 and J is TRBJ2-1, with 8 bases fitting TRBD1. Germline loops: CDR1 SNHLY, CDR2 FYNNEI. This CDR3 spans 15 amino acids. The trim removed 7 bases at V and 4 bases at J, leaving 9 bases unmatched. CDR3 DNA sequence: TGTGCCAGCAAAGAATCGACAGGGGAATACAATGAGCAGTTCTTC. Amino acid sequence: CASKESTGEYNEQFF.

The chain is built from TRBV2 and TRBJ2-3; D call uncertain. Germline CDR1 and CDR2: SNHLY and FYNNEI. The CDR3 is made up of 13 amino acids. V shed 8 bases and J shed 2 bases, with 11 bases lying between them. The DNA for the CDR3 is TGTGCCAGCGCGGCCCCATTCACAGATACGCAGTATTTT. Protein: CASAAPFTDTQYF.

The chain uses TRBV7-2 and TRBJ2-4; the D is unclear. The CDR3 consists of 12 residues. From germline, CDR1 is SGHTA and CDR2 FQGNSA. V was cut by 4 bases and J by 8 bases, with 9 bases left in between. CDR3 sequence (DNA): TGTGCCAGCAGCTCACAGTATGACATTCAGTACTTC. This gives the protein CASSSQYDIQYF. The full variable domain, in which reference TRBV7-2 and TRBJ2-4 provide the parts outside the CDR3, is GAGVSQSPSNKVTEKGKDVELRCDPISGHTALYWYRQSLGQGLEFLIYFQGNSAPDKSGLPSDRFSAERTGGSVSTLTIQRTQQEDSAVYLCASSSQYDIQYFGAGTRLSVL.

The chain combines TRBV6-1 with TRBJ1-2; D perhaps matches TRBD1 (6 bases). Germline V CDR1 and CDR2: MNHNS, SASEGT. CDR3 size: 15 residues. Trimming removed 6 bases at V and 1 base at J, with 15 bases between. CDR3 nucleotide sequence: TGTGCCAGCAGCGAATACCGACAGGATAACTATGGCTACACCTTC. Translation: CASSEYRQDNYGYTF.

The J gene is TRBJ1-5, the V gene TRBV4-1; D remains unclear. The CDR3 runs 18 residues. The V gene's germline CDR1 is MGHRA and CDR2 YSYEKL. Trimming shortened V by 0 bases and J by 1 base, and 16 bases separated the two germline ends. The CDR3 bases are TGCGCCAGCAGCCAAGAGGCAGGAGGATGGGTCAGCAATCAGCCCCAGCATTTT. As protein: CASSQEAGGWVSNQPQHF.

J is TRBJ1-5 and V is TRBV6-5; D ambiguous. There are 12 residues in the CDR3. Germline loops: CDR1 MNHEY, CDR2 SVGAGI. Deletions cut 8 bases from V and 4 bases from J, with 9 bases between. The CDR3 DNA sequence: TGTGCCAGCCGAAGAGGAAATCAGCCCCAGCATTTT. It yields the protein CASRRGNQPQHF.